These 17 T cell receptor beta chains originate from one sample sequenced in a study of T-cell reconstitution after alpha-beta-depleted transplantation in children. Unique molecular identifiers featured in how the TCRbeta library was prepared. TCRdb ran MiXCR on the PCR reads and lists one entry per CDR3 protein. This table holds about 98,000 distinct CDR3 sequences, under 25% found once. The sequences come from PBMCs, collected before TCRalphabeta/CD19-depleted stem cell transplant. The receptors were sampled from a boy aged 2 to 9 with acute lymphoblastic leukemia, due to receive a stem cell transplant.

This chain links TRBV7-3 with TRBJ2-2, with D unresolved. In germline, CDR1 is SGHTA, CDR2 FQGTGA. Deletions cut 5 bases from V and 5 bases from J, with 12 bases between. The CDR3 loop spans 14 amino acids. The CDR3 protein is CASSPLASTGELFF. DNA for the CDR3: TGTGCCAGCAGCCCCTTAGCAAGTACCGGGGAGCTGTTTTTT. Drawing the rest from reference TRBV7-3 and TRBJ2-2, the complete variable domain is GAGVSQTPSNKVTEKGKYVELRCDPISGHTALYWYRQSLGQGPEFLIYFQGTGAADDSGLPNDRFFAVRPEGSVSTLKIQRTERGDSAVYLCASSPLASTGELFFGEGSRLTVL.

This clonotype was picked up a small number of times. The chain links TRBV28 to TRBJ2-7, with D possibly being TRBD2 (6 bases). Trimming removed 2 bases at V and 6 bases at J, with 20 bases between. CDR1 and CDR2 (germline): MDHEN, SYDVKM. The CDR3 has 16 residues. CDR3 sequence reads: CASSLPYLRRGSEQYF. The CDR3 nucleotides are TGTGCCAGCAGTTTACCCTACTTGCGGAGGGGCTCCGAGCAGTACTTC. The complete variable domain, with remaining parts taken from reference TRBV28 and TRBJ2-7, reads DVKVTQSSRYLVKRTGEKVFLECVQDMDHENMFWYRQDPGLGLRLIYFSYDVKMKEKGDIPEGYSVSREKKERFSLILESASTNQTSMYLCASSLPYLRRGSEQYFGPGTRLTVT.

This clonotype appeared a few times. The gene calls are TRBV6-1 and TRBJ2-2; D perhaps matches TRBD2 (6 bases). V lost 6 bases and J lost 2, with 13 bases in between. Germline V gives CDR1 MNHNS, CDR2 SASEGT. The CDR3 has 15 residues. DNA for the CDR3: TGTGCCAGCAGCAGGCTAGCGTACAACACCGGGGAGCTGTTTTTT. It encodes CASSRLAYNTGELFF.

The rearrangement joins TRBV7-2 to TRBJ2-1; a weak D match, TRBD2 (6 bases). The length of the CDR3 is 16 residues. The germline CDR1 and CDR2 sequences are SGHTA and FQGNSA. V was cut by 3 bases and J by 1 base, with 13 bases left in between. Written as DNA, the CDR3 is TGTGCCAGCAGCTTTTCTATCGGGAGTTCCTACAATGAGCAGTTCTTC. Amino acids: CASSFSIGSSYNEQFF.

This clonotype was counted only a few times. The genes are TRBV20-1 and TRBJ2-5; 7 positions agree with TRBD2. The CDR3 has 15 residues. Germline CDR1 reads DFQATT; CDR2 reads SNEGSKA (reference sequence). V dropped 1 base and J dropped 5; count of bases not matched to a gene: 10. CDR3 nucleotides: TGCAGTGCTAGAGCGGGGGGAAGCGGTTTGGAGACCCAGTACTTC. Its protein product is CSARAGGSGLETQYF.

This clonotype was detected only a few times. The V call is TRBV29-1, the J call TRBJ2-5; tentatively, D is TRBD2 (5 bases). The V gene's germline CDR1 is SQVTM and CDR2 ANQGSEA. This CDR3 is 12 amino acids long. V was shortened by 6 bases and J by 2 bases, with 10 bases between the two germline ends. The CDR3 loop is CSVSPGQETQYF. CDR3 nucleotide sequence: TGCAGCGTGTCACCGGGACAAGAGACCCAGTACTTC.

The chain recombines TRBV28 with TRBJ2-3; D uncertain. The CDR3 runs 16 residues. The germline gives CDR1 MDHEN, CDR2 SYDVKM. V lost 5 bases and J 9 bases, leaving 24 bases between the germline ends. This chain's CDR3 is CASSPETGLISPTQYF. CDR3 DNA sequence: TGTGCCAGCAGTCCTGAAACCGGGCTCATTTCCCCCACGCAGTATTTT.

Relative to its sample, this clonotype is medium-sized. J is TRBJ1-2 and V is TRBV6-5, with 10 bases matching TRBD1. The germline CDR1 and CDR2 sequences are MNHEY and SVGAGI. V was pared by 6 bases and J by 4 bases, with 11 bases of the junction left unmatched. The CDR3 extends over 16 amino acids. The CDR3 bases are TGTGCCAGCAGCCCCCGGGACAGGGGAATCGGCTATGGCTACACCTTC. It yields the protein CASSPRDRGIGYGYTF.

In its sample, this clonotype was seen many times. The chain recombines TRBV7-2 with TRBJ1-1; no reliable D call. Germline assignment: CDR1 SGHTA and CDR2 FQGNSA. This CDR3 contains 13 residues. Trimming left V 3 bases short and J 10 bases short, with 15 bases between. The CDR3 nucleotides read TGTGCCAGCAGCTTCAAGACTGACTTGCTAGCTTTCTTT. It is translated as CASSFKTDLLAFF. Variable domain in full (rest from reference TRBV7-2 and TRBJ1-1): GAGVSQSPSNKVTEKGKDVELRCDPISGHTALYWYRQSLGQGLEFLIYFQGNSAPDKSGLPSDRFSAERTGGSVSTLTIQRTQQEDSAVYLCASSFKTDLLAFFGQGTRLTVV.

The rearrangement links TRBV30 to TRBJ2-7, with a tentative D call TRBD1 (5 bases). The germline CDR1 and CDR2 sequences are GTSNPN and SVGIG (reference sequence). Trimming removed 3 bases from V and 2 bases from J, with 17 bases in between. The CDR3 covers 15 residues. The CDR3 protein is CAWRKAGLATYEQYF. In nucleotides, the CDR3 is TGTGCCTGGAGAAAGGCAGGGCTTGCGACCTACGAGCAGTACTTC. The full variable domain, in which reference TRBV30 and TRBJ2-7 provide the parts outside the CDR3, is SQTIHQWPATLVQPVGSPLSLECTVEGTSNPNLYWYRQAAGRGLQLLFYSVGIGQISSEVPQNLSASRPQDRQFILSSKKLLLSDSGFYLCAWRKAGLATYEQYFGPGTRLTVT.

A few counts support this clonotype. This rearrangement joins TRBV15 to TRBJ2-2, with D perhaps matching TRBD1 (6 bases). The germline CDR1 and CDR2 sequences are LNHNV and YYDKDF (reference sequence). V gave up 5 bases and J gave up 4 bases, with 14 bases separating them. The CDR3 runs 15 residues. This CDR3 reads CATSRWTELTGELFF. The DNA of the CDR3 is TGTGCCACCAGCCGATGGACAGAGCTCACCGGGGAGCTGTTTTTT.

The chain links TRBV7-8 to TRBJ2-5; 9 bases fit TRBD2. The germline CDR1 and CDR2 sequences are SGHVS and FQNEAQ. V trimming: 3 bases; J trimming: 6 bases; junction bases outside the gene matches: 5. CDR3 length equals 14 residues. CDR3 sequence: CASSFQREAQTQYF. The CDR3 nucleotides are TGTGCCAGCAGCTTCCAGCGGGAGGCGCAGACCCAGTACTTC.

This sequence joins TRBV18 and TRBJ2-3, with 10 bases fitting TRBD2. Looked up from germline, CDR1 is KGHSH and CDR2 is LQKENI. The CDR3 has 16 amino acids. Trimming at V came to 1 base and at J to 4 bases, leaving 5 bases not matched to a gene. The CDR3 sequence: CASSPRGLAGADTQYF. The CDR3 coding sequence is TGTGCCAGCTCACCACGAGGCCTAGCGGGAGCAGATACGCAGTATTTT.

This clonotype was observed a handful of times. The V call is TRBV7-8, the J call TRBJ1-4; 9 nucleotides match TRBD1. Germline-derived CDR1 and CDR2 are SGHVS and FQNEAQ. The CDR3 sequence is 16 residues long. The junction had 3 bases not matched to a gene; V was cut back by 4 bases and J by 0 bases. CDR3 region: CASSWGQGSTNEKLFF. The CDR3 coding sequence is TGTGCCAGCAGCTGGGGACAGGGATCAACTAATGAAAAACTGTTTTTT.

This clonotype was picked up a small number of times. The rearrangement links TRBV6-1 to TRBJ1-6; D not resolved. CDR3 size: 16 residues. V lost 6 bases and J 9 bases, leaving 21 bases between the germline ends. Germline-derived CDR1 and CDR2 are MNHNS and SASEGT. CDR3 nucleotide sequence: TGTGCCAGCAGGGATGGGAGGGTAGGCGCCGCTTCACCCCTCCACTTT. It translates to CASRDGRVGAASPLHF.

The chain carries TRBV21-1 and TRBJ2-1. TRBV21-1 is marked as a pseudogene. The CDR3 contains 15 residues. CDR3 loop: CASSRGEEYDNEQFF. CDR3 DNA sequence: TGTGCCAGCAGCCGGGGTGAGGAATACGACAATGAGCAGTTCTTC.

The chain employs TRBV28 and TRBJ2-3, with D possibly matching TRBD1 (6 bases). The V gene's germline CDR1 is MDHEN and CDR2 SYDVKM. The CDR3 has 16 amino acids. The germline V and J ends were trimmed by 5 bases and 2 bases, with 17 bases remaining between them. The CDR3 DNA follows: TGTGCCAGCAGTGCCAAGGGGGAGCGTTTCACAGATACGCAGTATTTT. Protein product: CASSAKGERFTDTQYF.